The 18 T cell receptor beta chains below all came from one sample that was sequenced in a study of T cell responses to AZD1222 COVID-19 vaccine. Profiling relied on immunoSEQ multiplex PCR, and the TCRdb table lists in-frame clones only, not all of them. The sample lists 80,000 or so clones, around nine tenths occurring once. Material: peripheral blood, obtained on day 0 of AZD1222 vaccination. Every receptor here comes from an adult in good health.

J is TRBJ2-6 and V is TRBV5-1; 7 positions agree with TRBD2. The CDR3 sequence is 18 residues long. Per the germline V gene, CDR1 is SGHRS and CDR2 is YFSETQ. Trimming cost V 1 base and J 0 bases; bases outside gene matches: 7. Written as DNA, the CDR3 is TGCGCCAGCAGCTTGAGTACTAGCGCGAGCTCTGGGGCCAACGTCCTGACTTTC. Translated: CASSLSTSASSGANVLTF.

This chain joins TRBV19 and TRBJ2-7; no firm D call. The V and J ends lost 5 bases and 3 bases respectively, with 5 bases between them. The CDR3 sequence is 11 residues long. Germline values: CDR1 LNHDA, CDR2 SQIVND (reference sequence). CDR3 sequence (DNA): TGTGCCAGTAGTGGGGACTACGAGCAGTACTTC. Protein sequence: CASSGDYEQYF.

Note on this clone: At one of its ends the junction is not consistent with the germline gene, which may arise from a read error. This sequence joins TRBV19 and TRBJ1-1; D remains ambiguous. Germline V CDR1 and CDR2: LNHDA, SQIVND (reference sequence). The CDR3 length is 13 residues. The DNA of the CDR3 is TGTGCCAGTAGTCTAGAGTATCGGACTGAAGCTTTCTTT. It encodes CASSLEYRTEAFF. The complete variable domain, with remaining parts taken from reference TRBV19 and TRBJ1-1, reads DGGITQSPKYLFRKEGQNVTLSCEQNLNHDAMYWYRQDPGQGLRLIYYSQIVNDFQKGDIAEGYSVSREKKESFPLTVTSAQKNPTAFYLCASSLEYRTEAFFGQGTRLTVV.

V is TRBV5-1 and J is TRBJ2-3; 9 nucleotides agree with TRBD2. Looked up from germline, CDR1 is SGHRS and CDR2 is YFSETQ. The V segment lost 2 bases and the J segment 2 bases; nucleotides outside the gene matches: 6. The CDR3 covers 16 residues. CDR3 amino acids: CASSLPSGENTDTQYF. The CDR3 DNA reads as TGCGCCAGCAGCTTACCTAGCGGGGAAAACACAGATACGCAGTATTTT.

This clone was seen more than once but under ten times. The V call is TRBV5-1, the J call TRBJ2-3, with D perhaps assigned TRBD1 or TRBD2 (6 bases each). Trimming took off 2 bases at V and 6 bases at J, with 16 bases between the two ends. The CDR3 contains 15 residues. In germline, CDR1 is SGHRS, CDR2 YFSETQ. For the CDR3, the DNA is TGCGCCAGCAGCTTCCGAGGGGGAGGAGGTGATACGCAGTATTTT. Translation gives CASSFRGGGGDTQYF.

The chain's CDR3 is CASSTGTDLGPQHF. The CDR3 bases are TGTGCCAGTAGTACCGGGACGGACCTCGGGCCCCAGCATTTT. The chain employs TRBV19 and TRBJ1-5; tentatively, D is TRBD1 (5 bases). CDR1 is LNHDA, CDR2 SQIVND, per germline (reference sequence). Trimming left V 4 bases short and J 9 bases short, with 16 bases between. This CDR3 contains 14 residues.

The chain uses TRBV9 and TRBJ2-7; either TRBD1 or TRBD2 may fit D (6 bases each). The CDR3 has 13 amino acids. Trimming removed 1 base from V and 5 bases from J, with 10 bases in between. Germline CDR1 is SGDLS and CDR2 is YYNGEE. CDR3 bases: TGTGCCAGCAGCGTAAGGGGGGTGGACGAGCAGTACTTC. Its protein product is CASSVRGVDEQYF.

The CDR3 region has the DNA TGCGCCAGCAGCCAAGGTATTAGCGGGGGTTCTAGCTCCTACAATGAGCAGTTCTTC. This sequence encodes CASSQGISGGSSSYNEQFF. The gene calls are TRBV4-1 and TRBJ2-1; 9 bases align to TRBD2. J gave up 0 bases and V 1 base, and 10 bases lay outside the gene matches. CDR1 and CDR2 (germline): MGHRA, YSYEKL. The CDR3 is 19 residues long.

There are a few counts of this clone. This chain links TRBV18 with TRBJ1-1; D ambiguous. Per germline, CDR1 KGHSH and CDR2 LQKENI. The CDR3 is made up of 14 amino acids. V was pared by 3 bases and J by 1 base, with 9 bases between. The CDR3 protein is CASSPSRENTEAFF. CDR3 DNA: TGTGCCAGCTCACCGTCCCGGGAGAACACTGAAGCTTTCTTT. Complete variable domain (other parts from reference TRBV18 and TRBJ1-1): NAGVMQNPRHLVRRRGQEARLRCSPMKGHSHVYWYRQLPEEGLKFMVYLQKENIIDESGMPKERFSAEFPKEGPSILRIQQVVRGDSAAYFCASSPSRENTEAFFGQGTRLTVV.

This chain joins TRBV29-1 and TRBJ1-1; D unresolved. Trimming cost V 0 bases and J 1 base, with 6 bases left between them. From germline, CDR1 is SQVTM and CDR2 ANQGSEA. The CDR3 has 13 residues. CDR3 amino acids: CSVEETTNTEAFF. For the CDR3, the DNA is TGCAGCGTTGAAGAGACAACGAACACTGAAGCTTTCTTT.

This rearrangement joins TRBV18 to TRBJ2-1; D may match TRBD1 or TRBD2 (5 bases each). The CDR3 spans 17 residues. V shed 0 bases and J shed 6 bases, with 18 bases lying between them. The germline gives CDR1 KGHSH, CDR2 LQKENI. CDR3 sequence: CASSPPVGETVGNEQFF. Here the CDR3 DNA reads TGTGCCAGCTCACCACCTGTGGGGGAGACGGTGGGCAATGAGCAGTTCTTC.

The chain carries TRBV18 and TRBJ1-3; D remains unclear. Germline CDR1 and CDR2: KGHSH and LQKENI. The CDR3 spans 15 residues. Between the trimmed V and J ends, which lost 2 bases and 0 bases, there was a span of 8 bases. CDR3 loop: CASSPITRSGNTIYF. CDR3 bases: TGTGCCAGCTCACCAATAACACGCTCTGGAAACACCATATATTTT. The full variable domain, in which reference TRBV18 and TRBJ1-3 provide the parts outside the CDR3, is NAGVMQNPRHLVRRRGQEARLRCSPMKGHSHVYWYRQLPEEGLKFMVYLQKENIIDESGMPKERFSAEFPKEGPSILRIQQVVRGDSAAYFCASSPITRSGNTIYFGEGSWLTVV.

The chain couples TRBV6-5 to TRBJ2-7; D might be TRBD1 (5 bases). The CDR3 loop spans 13 amino acids. Trimming left V 7 bases short and J 6 bases short, with 16 bases between. Per the germline V gene, CDR1 is MNHEY and CDR2 is SVGAGI. CDR3 region: CASMQGTLSEQYF. The CDR3 nucleotides are TGTGCCAGCATGCAGGGTACGTTAAGCGAGCAGTACTTC.

This rearrangement joins TRBV3-1 (or the pseudogene TRBV3-2) to TRBJ2-3; 7 bases fit TRBD2. Germline V gives CDR1 LGHDT, CDR2 YNNKEL (reference sequence). The J segment lost 0 bases and the V segment lost 5 bases, leaving 8 bases of the junction unmatched. CDR3 length: 16 amino acids. DNA of the CDR3: TGTGCCAGCAGCTCTACCGGGACTACGAGCACAGATACGCAGTATTTT. It encodes CASSSTGTTSTDTQYF.

J is TRBJ2-6 and V is TRBV2, with D maybe TRBD2 (6 bases). V shed 5 bases and J shed 0 bases, with 17 bases lying between them. The germline V gene encodes CDR1 SNHLY and CDR2 FYNNEI. The CDR3 sequence is 18 residues long. In DNA, the CDR3 is TGTGCCAGCAGTCCTCCCCCGGGACTTTTCTCTGGGGCCAACGTCCTGACTTTC. Translating it yields CASSPPPGLFSGANVLTF.

This clone was counted a few times. This rearrangement joins TRBV7-3 to TRBJ1-6; tentatively, D is TRBD1 (5 bases). Trimming took 5 bases from V and 7 from J, leaving 12 bases between them. Germline CDR1 reads SGHTA; CDR2 reads FQGTGA. The CDR3 sequence is 14 residues long. CDR3 nucleotides: TGTGCCAGCAGCCTGGGACGGCGAAATTCACCCCTCCACTTT. As protein: CASSLGRRNSPLHF. The whole variable domain, remainder taken from reference TRBV7-3 and TRBJ1-6, is GAGVSQTPSNKVTEKGKYVELRCDPISGHTALYWYRQSLGQGPEFLIYFQGTGAADDSGLPNDRFFAVRPEGSVSTLKIQRTERGDSAVYLCASSLGRRNSPLHFGNGTRLTVT.

This clone was seen a few times. The rearrangement uses TRBV9 and TRBJ2-1, with D perhaps matching TRBD1 (6 bases). Germline assignment: CDR1 SGDLS and CDR2 YYNGEE. The V and J ends lost 5 bases and 8 bases respectively, with 11 bases between them. The CDR3 is 12 residues long. The CDR3 bases are TGTGCCAGCAGATCCTACAGGGATGAGCAGTTCTTC. Translation gives CASRSYRDEQFF.

The chain recombines TRBV19 with TRBJ2-1; weak D call: TRBD1 (8 bases). Germline CDR1 reads LNHDA; CDR2 reads SQIVND (reference sequence). This CDR3 is 13 amino acids long. The CDR3: CSSSNRGGNEQFF. CDR3 coding DNA: TGTTCCTCCTCTAACAGGGGGGGCAATGAGCAGTTCTTC.